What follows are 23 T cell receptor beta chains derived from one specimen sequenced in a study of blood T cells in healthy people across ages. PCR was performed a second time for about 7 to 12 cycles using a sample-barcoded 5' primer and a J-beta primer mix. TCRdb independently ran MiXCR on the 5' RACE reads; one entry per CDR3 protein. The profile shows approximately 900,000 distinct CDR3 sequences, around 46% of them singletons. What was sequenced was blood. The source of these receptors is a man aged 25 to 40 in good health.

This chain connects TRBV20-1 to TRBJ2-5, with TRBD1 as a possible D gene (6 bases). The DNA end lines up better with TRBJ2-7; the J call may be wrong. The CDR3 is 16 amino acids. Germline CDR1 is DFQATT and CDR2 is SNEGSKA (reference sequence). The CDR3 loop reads CSARPPEMTGFNEQYF. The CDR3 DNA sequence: TGCAGTGCTAGACCCCCAGAGATGACAGGCTTCAACGAGCAGTACTTC.

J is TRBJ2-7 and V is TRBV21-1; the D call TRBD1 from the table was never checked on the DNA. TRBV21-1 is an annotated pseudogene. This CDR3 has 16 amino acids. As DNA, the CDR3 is TGTGCCAGCAGCCACAAGTCGGGACGGACTTCCTACGAGCAGTACTTC. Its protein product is CASSHKSGRTSYEQYF.

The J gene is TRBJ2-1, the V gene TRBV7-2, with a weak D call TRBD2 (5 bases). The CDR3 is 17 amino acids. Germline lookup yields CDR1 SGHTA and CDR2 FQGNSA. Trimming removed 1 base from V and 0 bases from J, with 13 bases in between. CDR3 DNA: TGTGCCAGCAGCTTAGATAGCGTGCGGAGCTCCTACAATGAGCAGTTCTTC. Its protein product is CASSLDSVRSSYNEQFF.

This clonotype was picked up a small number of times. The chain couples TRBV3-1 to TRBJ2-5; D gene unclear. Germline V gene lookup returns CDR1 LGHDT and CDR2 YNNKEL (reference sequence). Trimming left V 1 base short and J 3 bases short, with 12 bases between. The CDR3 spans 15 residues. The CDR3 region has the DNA TGTGCCAGCAGCCAAGTGTGGATTCCCGAAGAGACCCAGTACTTC. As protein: CASSQVWIPEETQYF.

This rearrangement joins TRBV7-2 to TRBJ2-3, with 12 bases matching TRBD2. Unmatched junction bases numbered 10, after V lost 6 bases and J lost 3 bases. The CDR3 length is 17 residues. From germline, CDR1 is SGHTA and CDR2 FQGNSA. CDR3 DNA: TGTGCCAGCAGACGTAAACCTAGCGGGGGGGCAACAGATACGCAGTATTTT. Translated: CASRRKPSGGATDTQYF.

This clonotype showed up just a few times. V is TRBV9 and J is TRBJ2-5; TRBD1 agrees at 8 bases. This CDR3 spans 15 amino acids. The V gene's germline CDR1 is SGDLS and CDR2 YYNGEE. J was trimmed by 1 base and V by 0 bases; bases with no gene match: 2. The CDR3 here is CASSVEGQVQETQYF. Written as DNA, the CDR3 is TGTGCCAGCAGCGTAGAGGGACAGGTCCAAGAGACCCAGTACTTC.

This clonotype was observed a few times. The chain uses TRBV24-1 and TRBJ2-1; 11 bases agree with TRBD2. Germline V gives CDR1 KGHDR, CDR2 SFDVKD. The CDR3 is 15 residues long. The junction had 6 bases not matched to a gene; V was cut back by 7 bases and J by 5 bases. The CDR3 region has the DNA TGTGCCACCAGCTGGTCTAGCGGGGGGCACAATGAGCAGTTCTTC. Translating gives CATSWSSGGHNEQFF.

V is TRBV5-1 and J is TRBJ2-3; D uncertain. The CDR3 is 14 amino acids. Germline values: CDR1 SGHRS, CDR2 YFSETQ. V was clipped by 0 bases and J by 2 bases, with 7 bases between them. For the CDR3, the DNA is TGCGCCAGCAGCTTGGCGTCAGCCACAGATACGCAGTATTTT. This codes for CASSLASATDTQYF.

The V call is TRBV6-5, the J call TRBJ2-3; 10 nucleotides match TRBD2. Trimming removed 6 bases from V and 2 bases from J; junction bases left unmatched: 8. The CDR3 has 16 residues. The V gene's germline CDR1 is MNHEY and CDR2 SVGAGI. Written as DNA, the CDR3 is TGTGCCAGCAGCTCGGGACTAGCGCTGGTCACAGATACGCAGTATTTT. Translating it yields CASSSGLALVTDTQYF.

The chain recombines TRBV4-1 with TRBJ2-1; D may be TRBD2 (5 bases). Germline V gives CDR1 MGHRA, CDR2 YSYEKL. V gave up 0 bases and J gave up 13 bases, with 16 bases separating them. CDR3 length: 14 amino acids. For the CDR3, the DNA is TGCGCCAGCAGCCAAGAACGACGGGAAGAGACCCAGTTCTTC. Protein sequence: CASSQERREETQFF.

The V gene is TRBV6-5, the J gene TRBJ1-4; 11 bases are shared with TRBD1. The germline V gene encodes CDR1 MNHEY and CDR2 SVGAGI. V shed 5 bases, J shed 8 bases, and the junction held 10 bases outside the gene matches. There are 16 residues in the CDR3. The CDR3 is CASSRRPGQGDEKLFF. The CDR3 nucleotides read TGTGCCAGCAGTCGACGCCCGGGACAGGGGGACGAAAAACTGTTTTTT.

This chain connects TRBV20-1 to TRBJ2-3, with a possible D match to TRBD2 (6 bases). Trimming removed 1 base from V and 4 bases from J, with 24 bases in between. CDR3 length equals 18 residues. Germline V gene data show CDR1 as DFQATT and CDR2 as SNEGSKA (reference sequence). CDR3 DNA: TGCAGTGCTAGAGTCAGGATCCCTGCGGGACGGATCGCAGATACGCAGTATTTT. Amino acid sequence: CSARVRIPAGRIADTQYF.

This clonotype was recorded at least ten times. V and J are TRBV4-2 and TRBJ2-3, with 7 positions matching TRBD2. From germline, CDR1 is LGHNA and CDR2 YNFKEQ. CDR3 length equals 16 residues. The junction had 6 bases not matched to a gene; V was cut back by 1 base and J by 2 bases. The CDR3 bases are TGTGCCAGCAGCCAAGCGGTCCTAGCGGACACAGATACGCAGTATTTT. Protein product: CASSQAVLADTDTQYF.

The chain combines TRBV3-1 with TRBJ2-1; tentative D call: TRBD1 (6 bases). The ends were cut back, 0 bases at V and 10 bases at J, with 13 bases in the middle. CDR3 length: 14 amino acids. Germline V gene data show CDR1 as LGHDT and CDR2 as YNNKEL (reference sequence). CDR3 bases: TGTGCCAGCAGCCAAGATTCAGGGGTCAAGGAGCAGTTCTTC. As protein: CASSQDSGVKEQFF.

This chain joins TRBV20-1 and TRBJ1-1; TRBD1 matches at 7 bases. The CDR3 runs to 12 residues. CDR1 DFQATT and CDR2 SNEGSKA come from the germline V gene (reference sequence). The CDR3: CRPTGELTEAFF. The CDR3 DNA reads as TGCAGACCAACAGGGGAGCTCACTGAAGCTTTCTTT.

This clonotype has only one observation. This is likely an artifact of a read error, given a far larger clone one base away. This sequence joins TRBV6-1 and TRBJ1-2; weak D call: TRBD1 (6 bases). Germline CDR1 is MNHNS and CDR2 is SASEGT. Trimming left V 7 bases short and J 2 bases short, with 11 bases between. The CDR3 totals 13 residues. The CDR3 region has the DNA TGTGCCAGCATCCCGGACAGCAACTATGGCTACACCTTC. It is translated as CASIPDSNYGYTF.

The CDR3 protein is CASRMERGVRTQYF. CDR3 DNA sequence: TGCGCCAGCAGGATGGAGCGGGGGGTAAGGACGCAGTATTTT. The genes are TRBV5-1 and TRBJ2-3, with 9 bases that match TRBD2. The CDR3 runs to 14 residues. Germline V lookup: CDR1 SGHRS, CDR2 YFSETQ. V gave up 5 bases and J gave up 9 bases; unmatched junction bases: 10.

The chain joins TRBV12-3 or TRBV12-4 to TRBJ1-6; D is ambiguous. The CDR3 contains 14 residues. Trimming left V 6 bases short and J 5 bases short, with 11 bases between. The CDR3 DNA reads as TGTGCCAGCAGAGCTAGGAGGGATAATTCACCCCTCCACTTT. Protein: CASRARRDNSPLHF.

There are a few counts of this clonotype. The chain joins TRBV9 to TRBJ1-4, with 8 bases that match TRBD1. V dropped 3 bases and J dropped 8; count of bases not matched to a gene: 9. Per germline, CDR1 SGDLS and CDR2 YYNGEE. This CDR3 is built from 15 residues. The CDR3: CASSAGTGHPEKLFF. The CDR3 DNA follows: TGTGCCAGCAGCGCCGGGACAGGTCATCCCGAAAAACTGTTTTTT.

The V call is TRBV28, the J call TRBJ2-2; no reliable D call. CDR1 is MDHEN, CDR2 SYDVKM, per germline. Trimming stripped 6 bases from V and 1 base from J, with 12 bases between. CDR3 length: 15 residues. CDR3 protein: CASRRTPRNTGELFF. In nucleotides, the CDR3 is TGTGCCAGCAGGAGAACTCCTAGGAACACCGGGGAGCTGTTTTTT.

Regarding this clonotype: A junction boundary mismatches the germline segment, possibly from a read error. The CDR3 reads CNAKPPPDYVRWEQFF. CDR3 coding DNA: TGCAATGCTAAACCCCCCCCGGACTATGTCAGATGGGAGCAGTTCTTC. The chain employs TRBV20-1 and TRBJ2-1; tentative D call: TRBD2 (6 bases). In germline, CDR1 is DFQATT, CDR2 SNEGSKA (reference sequence). The CDR3 totals 16 residues.

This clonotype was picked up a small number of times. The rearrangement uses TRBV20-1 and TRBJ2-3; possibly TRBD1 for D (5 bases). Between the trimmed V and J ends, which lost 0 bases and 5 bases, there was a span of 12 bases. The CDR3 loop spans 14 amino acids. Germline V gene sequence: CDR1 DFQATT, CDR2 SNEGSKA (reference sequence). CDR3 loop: CSARDRTSGDTQYF. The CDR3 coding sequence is TGCAGTGCTAGAGATAGGACATCGGGAGATACGCAGTATTTT.

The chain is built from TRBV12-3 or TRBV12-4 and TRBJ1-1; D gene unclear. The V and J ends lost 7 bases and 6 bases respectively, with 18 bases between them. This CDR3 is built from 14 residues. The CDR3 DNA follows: TGTGCCAGCAAACCGGGCCCCAAAACCGCTGAAGCTTTCTTT. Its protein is CASKPGPKTAEAFF.